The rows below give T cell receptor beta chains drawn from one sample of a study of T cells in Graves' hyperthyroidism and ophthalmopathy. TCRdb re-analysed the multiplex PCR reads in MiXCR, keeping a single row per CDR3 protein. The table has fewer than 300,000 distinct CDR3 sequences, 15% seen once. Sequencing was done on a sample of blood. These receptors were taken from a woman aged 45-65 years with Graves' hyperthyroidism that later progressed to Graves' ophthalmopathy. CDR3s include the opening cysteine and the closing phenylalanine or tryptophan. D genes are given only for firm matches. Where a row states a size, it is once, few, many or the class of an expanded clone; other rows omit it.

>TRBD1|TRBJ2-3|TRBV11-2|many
TGTGCCAGCAGCTTAACTCGACAGGGATCAGATACGCAGTATTTT
CASSLTRQGSDTQYF
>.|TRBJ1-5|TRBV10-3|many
TGTGCCATCAGTGAGTCTGGGGAAGATAGCAATCAGCCCCAGCATTTT
CAISESGEDSNQPQHF
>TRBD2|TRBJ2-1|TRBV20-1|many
TGCAGTGCTAGAGCATTAATAGCGGGAGGGGGGGTCTCCTACAATGAGCAGTTCTTC
CSARALIAGGGVSYNEQFF
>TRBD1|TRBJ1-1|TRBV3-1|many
TGTGCCAGCAGAGGGACAGGGAACACTGAAGCTTTCTTT
CASRGTGNTEAFF
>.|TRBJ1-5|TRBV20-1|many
TGCAGTGCTAGGGGCGGACTTAATCAGCCCCAGCATTTT
CSARGGLNQPQHF
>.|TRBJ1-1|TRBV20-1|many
TGCAGTGCAACCGGACAGCAGAGCACTGAAGCTTTCTTT
CSATGQQSTEAFF
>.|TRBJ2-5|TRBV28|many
TGTGCCAGCAGTTTTACAGAGACCCAGTACTTC
CASSFTETQYF
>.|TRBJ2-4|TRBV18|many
TGTGCCAGCTCACCACCGACGATTCTAGCCAAAAACATTCAGTACTTC
CASSPPTILAKNIQYF
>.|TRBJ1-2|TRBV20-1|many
TGCAGTGCTAAGGAGGACACCAACTATGGCTACACCTTC
CSAKEDTNYGYTF
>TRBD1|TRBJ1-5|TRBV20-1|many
TGCAGTGCTCTAGGGGGCAGGGGGCAAAGCAATCAGCCCCAGCATTTT
CSALGGRGQSNQPQHF
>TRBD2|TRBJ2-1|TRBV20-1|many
TGCAGTGTCAGAAGGCGGGAGGGCTTTCTCTCCTACAATGAGCAGTTCTTC
CSVRRREGFLSYNEQFF
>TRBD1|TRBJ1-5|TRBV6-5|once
TGTGCCAGCAGCTACAGGGGAGACCGGCAGCCCCAGCATTTT
CASSYRGDRQPQHF
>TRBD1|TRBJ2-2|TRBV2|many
TGTGCCAGCAGTGAGTGGGGACAGGAGAACACCGGGGAGCTGTTTTTT
CASSEWGQENTGELFF
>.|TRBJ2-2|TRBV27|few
TGTGCCAGCAGTTTTTTTGTTGGGGAGCTGTTTTTT
CASSFFVGELFF
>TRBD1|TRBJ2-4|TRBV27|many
TGTGCCAGCAGTCGAGCAGGGGGCAAAAACATTCAGTACTTC
CASSRAGGKNIQYF
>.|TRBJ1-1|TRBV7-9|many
TGTGCCAGCAGCTTAAGGGACGGAATGAACACTGAAGCTTTCTTT
CASSLRDGMNTEAFF
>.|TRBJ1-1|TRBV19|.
TGTGCCAGTAGTATAGGCGCCACCAATCGGGGCACTGAAGCTTTCTTT
CASSIGATNRGTEAFF
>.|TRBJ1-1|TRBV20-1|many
TGCAGTGCTAAAGCGGGTAGGGCGGCGCCCATGGCTTTCTTT
CSAKAGRAAPMAFF
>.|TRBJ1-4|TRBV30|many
TGTGCCTGGAGTCGGCAGGGGAATGAAAAACTGTTTTTT
CAWSRQGNEKLFF
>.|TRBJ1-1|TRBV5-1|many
TGCGCCAGCAGCTTTGGGGGGTCGGCTGAAGCTTTCTTT
CASSFGGSAEAFF